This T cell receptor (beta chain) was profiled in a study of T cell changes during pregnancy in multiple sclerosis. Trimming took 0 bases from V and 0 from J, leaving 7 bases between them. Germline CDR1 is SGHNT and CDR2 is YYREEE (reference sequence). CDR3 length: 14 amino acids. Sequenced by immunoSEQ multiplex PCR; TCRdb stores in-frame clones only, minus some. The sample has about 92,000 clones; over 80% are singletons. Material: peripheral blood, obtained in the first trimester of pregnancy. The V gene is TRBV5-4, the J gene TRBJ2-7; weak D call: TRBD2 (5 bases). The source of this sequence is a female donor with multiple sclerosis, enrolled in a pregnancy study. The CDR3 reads CASSLELASYEQYF. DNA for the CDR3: TGTGCCAGCAGCTTGGAGCTAGCCTCCTACGAGCAGTACTTC.